This T cell receptor beta chain emerged from a study of T cells after yellow fever vaccination. A process of 5'RACE template switching, which added a universal primer site and UMIs, was used to make TCR cDNA. Each CDR3 protein is one row after TCRdb ran MiXCR on the 5' RACE reads. The data contain some 600,000 distinct CDR3 sequences, around 12% of them singletons. The CDR3 loop spans 15 amino acids. The V end lost 0 bases, the J end lost 10 bases, and 16 bases lay between the germline ends. CDR1 is SGHRS and CDR2 is YFSETQ in the germline V gene. J is TRBJ1-4 and V is TRBV5-1, with no clear D. The sequence derives from a man aged 25 to 40 who received the YFV17D yellow fever vaccine. This sample comprised PBMCs, obtained on the day of the yellow fever booster vaccination. The CDR3 coding sequence is TGCGCCAGCAGCTTGGAGATCGACGGAATGAGAAAACTGTTTTTT. It encodes CASSLEIDGMRKLFF. The full variable domain, rest sourced from reference TRBV5-1 and TRBJ1-4, is KAGVTQTPRYLIKTRGQQVTLSCSPISGHRSVSWYQQTPGQGLQFLFEYFSETQRNKGNFPGRFSGRQFSNSRSEMNVSTLELGDSALYLCASSLEIDGMRKLFFGSGTQLSVL.